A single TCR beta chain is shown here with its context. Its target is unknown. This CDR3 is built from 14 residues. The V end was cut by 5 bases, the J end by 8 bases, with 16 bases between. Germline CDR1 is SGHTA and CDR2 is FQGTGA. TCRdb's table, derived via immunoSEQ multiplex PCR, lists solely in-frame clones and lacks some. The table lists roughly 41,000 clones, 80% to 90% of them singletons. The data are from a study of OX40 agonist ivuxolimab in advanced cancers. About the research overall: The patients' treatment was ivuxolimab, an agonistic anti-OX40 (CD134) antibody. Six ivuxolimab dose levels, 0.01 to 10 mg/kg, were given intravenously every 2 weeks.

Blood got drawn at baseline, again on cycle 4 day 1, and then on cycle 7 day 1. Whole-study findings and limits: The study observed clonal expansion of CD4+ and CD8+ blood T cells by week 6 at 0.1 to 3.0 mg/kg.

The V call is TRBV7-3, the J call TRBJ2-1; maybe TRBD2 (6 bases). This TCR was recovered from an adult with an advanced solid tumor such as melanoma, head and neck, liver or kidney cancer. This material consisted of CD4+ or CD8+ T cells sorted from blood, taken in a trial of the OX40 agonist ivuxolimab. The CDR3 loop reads CASSPQRASDEQFF. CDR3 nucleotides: TGTGCCAGCAGCCCCCAGCGGGCGTCGGATGAGCAGTTCTTC.